This paragraph covers one TCR beta chain sequence. No antigen is known for it. CDR1 is SGHAT, CDR2 FQNNGV, per germline. Unmatched junction bases numbered 9, after V lost 5 bases and J lost 4 bases. CDR3 length equals 16 residues. These data belong to a study of blood T cells in healthy people across ages. The study's findings and limits: Any changes in expanded clonotypes were possibly confounded, as donor CMV status remained unknown. Long-lived donors exceeded aged donors in naive CD4+ cells and diversity.

Drawing of peripheral blood yielded approximately 10 milliliters from each donor. A minimum of 7 million PBMCs was isolated per sample. Sample-barcoded 5' priming and a J-beta primer mix drove a second PCR of roughly 7 to 11 cycles. Via MiXCR, TCRdb re-called the 5' RACE reads, giving one row per CDR3 protein. The sample has some 900,000 distinct CDR3 sequences, 25% to 30% seen once; the top ten hold 17%. The sequence was collected from a woman at least 80 years old in good health. The specimen was blood. The chain couples TRBV11-2 to TRBJ2-1; 9 positions match TRBD1. The CDR3 here is CASSVVGTGPYNEQFF. The DNA of the CDR3 is TGTGCCAGCAGCGTAGTAGGGACAGGGCCGTACAATGAGCAGTTCTTC.